These T cell receptor beta chains were read from a single sample in a study of blood T cell repertoires in COVID-19. Libraries were prepared by immunoSEQ multiplex PCR; TCRdb keeps only in-frame clonotypes and omits some of them. The sample comprises approximately 330,000 clones, 85% to 90% of which are singletons, and around 4% rests with the top ten. Source material: peripheral blood. These receptors came from a woman aged 45-60 years with active or convalescent COVID-19. Both conserved end residues are part of each CDR3. A D gene is named only where the DNA matches it firmly. Size is stated for part of the rows, as once, few or many counts, or as a class when the clone is expanded.

-	TRBJ2-7	TRBD2	TRBV5-1	CASSLDVTSGNYEQYF	TGCGCCAGCAGCTTGGACGTTACTAGCGGAAACTACGAGCAGTACTTC
-	TRBJ1-6	-	TRBV5-8	CASSFVVDNSPLHF	TGTGCCAGCAGCTTTGTGGTAGATAATTCACCCCTCCACTTT
-	TRBJ2-5	TRBD2	TRBV5-1	CASSLSATSGKETQYF	TGCGCCAGCAGCTTGAGCGCGACTAGCGGGAAAGAGACCCAGTACTTC
-	TRBJ1-1	-	TRBV2	CASRGRSENTEAFF	TGTGCCAGCAGAGGGAGGTCGGAGAACACTGAAGCTTTCTTT
-	TRBJ2-2	-	TRBV5-6	CASSLVQANTGELFF	TGTGCCAGCAGCTTGGTGCAGGCGAACACCGGGGAGCTGTTTTTT
-	TRBJ2-1	-	TRBV25-1	CASSVQGGSINEQFF	TGTGCCAGCAGTGTGCAGGGAGGTTCCATCAATGAGCAGTTCTTC
once	TRBJ1-6	TRBD1	TRBV15	CATSSQPGQGLSGPLHF	TGTGCCACCAGCAGCCAACCCGGACAGGGACTCTCGGGCCCCCTCCACTTT
-	TRBJ1-2	-	TRBV5-1	CASSLVGGAKDYGYTF	TGCGCCAGCAGCTTGGTTGGGGGGGCTAAAGACTATGGCTACACCTTC
-	TRBJ1-5	-	TRBV19	CASSVPWTVGNQPQHF	TGTGCCAGTAGTGTCCCCTGGACAGTTGGCAATCAGCCCCAGCATTTT
-	TRBJ1-3	-	TRBV18	CASSPAVRGNTIYF	TGTGCCAGCTCACCCGCGGTCCGGGGAAACACCATATATTTT
-	TRBJ1-2	TRBD1	TRBV6-5	CASSFQGQGAKGYTF	TGTGCCAGCAGTTTCCAAGGACAGGGGGCAAAAGGCTACACCTTC
-	TRBJ2-5	-	TRBV5-1	CASSPQGGFGETQYF	TGCGCCAGCAGCCCACAGGGTGGATTTGGGGAGACCCAGTACTTC
-	TRBJ1-1	-	TRBV6-5	CASRPREKGEAFF	TGTGCCAGCCGCCCAAGGGAGAAGGGTGAAGCTTTCTTT
-	TRBJ1-5	-	TRBV5-8	CASSRTGQQPQHF	TGTGCCAGCAGCAGAACTGGGCAGCAGCCCCAGCATTTT
-	TRBJ1-1	TRBD1	TRBV5-4	CASSVDRMNTEAFF	TGTGCCAGCAGCGTGGACAGGATGAACACTGAAGCTTTCTTT
-	TRBJ2-1	-	TRBV24-1	CATSDPGRGDNEQFF	TGTGCCACCAGTGACCCCGGGAGAGGCGACAATGAGCAGTTCTTC
-	TRBJ1-2	-	TRBV2	CASSTDKPHYGYTF	TGTGCCAGCAGTACAGACAAGCCCCACTATGGCTACACCTTC
-	TRBJ1-5	-	TRBV10-3	CAISEPAATGYQPQHF	TGTGCCATCAGTGAGCCGGCCGCTACAGGGTATCAGCCCCAGCATTTT
-	TRBJ2-3	TRBD2	TRBV5-8	CASSLGLAGSTDTQYF	TGTGCCAGCAGTCTCGGACTAGCGGGGAGCACAGATACGCAGTATTTT
-	TRBJ2-7	TRBD2	TRBV7-3	CASSLTGTSGYEQYF	TGTGCCAGCAGCTTAACCGGGACTAGCGGCTACGAGCAGTACTTC
-	TRBJ2-2	TRBD1	TRBV6-6	CASRSTGDTGELFF	TGTGCCAGCAGATCAACAGGGGACACCGGGGAGCTGTTTTTT
-	TRBJ1-2	TRBD1	TRBV5-8	CASSFRDRGNGYTF	TGTGCCAGCAGCTTCCGGGACAGGGGTAATGGCTACACCTTC
-	TRBJ2-3	-	TRBV27	CASSGLRTDTQYF	TGTGCCAGCAGTGGACTTCGCACAGATACGCAGTATTTT
-	TRBJ2-3	TRBD2	TRBV30	CAWSVPGTSGSGTQYF	TGTGCCTGGAGTGTACCCGGGACTAGCGGGAGTGGTACGCAGTATTTT
-	TRBJ2-1	TRBD1	TRBV25-1	CASSDPGGKDNEQFF	TGTGCCAGCAGCGACCCAGGGGGCAAGGACAATGAGCAGTTCTTC
-	TRBJ1-2	TRBD1	TRBV4-3	CASSQGRTDGQGSYGYTF	TGCGCCAGCAGCCAAGGAAGGACCGACGGACAGGGGAGCTATGGCTACACCTTC
-	TRBJ2-5	-	TRBV25-1	CASSVASGQQETQYF	TGTGCCAGCAGTGTAGCGTCCGGGCAGCAAGAGACCCAGTACTTC
once	TRBJ2-1	TRBD2	TRBV7-8	CASSLAWASGSSGNEQFF	TGTGCCAGCAGCTTAGCGTGGGCTAGCGGGAGTTCGGGCAATGAGCAGTTCTTC
-	TRBJ1-6	-	TRBV2	CASSDPSNSPLHF	TGTGCCAGCAGTGACCCCTCGAATTCACCCCTCCACTTT
-	TRBJ2-5	TRBD2	TRBV6-5	CASSPPSGGAQTQYF	TGTGCCAGCAGTCCGCCTAGCGGGGGGGCCCAGACCCAGTACTTC
-	TRBJ1-5	-	TRBV27	CASSLGGRQPQHF	TGTGCCAGCAGTTTAGGAGGGAGACAGCCCCAGCATTTT
-	TRBJ1-2	-	TRBV12-5	CASGLAPGTFYGYTF	TGTGCTAGTGGTTTGGCACCGGGAACCTTCTATGGCTACACCTTC
-	TRBJ1-1	TRBD1	TRBV5-1	CASSYDLDRAATEAFF	TGCGCCAGCAGCTACGACCTGGACAGGGCGGCCACTGAAGCTTTCTTT
-	TRBJ2-7	TRBD1	TRBV5-6	CASSEPWTGGNEQYF	TGTGCCAGCAGCGAACCGTGGACAGGAGGAAACGAGCAGTACTTC
-	TRBJ1-2	TRBD1	TRBV25-1	CASSDDRGRLSGYTF	TGTGCCAGCAGTGATGACAGGGGGCGTCTGAGTGGCTACACCTTC
-	TRBJ1-2	TRBD1	TRBV30	CAWGLGTDYGYTF	TGTGCCTGGGGGCTTGGGACAGACTATGGCTACACCTTC
-	TRBJ1-6	-	TRBV4-3	CASSQGIDNSPLHF	TGCGCCAGCAGCCAAGGTATAGATAATTCACCCCTCCACTTT
-	TRBJ2-7	TRBD1	TRBV11-2	CASSLGDSYEQYF	TGTGCCAGCAGCTTAGGGGACAGTTACGAGCAGTACTTC
-	TRBJ1-1	TRBD1	TRBV3-1/TRBV3-2	CASSLAGTDLNTEAFF	TGTGCCAGCAGCCTTGCCGGGACAGACTTGAACACTGAAGCTTTCTTT
-	TRBJ1-3	TRBD1	TRBV5-1	CASSLGQGLGGNTIYF	TGCGCCAGCAGCCTGGGACAGGGGCTTGGTGGAAACACCATATATTTT
-	TRBJ1-1	TRBD1	TRBV6-5	CASTTGQGYTEAFF	TGTGCCAGCACCACGGGACAGGGATACACTGAAGCTTTCTTT
-	TRBJ2-7	-	TRBV7-9	CASSLAALVYEQYF	TGTGCCAGCAGCTTAGCGGCCCTAGTCTACGAGCAGTACTTC